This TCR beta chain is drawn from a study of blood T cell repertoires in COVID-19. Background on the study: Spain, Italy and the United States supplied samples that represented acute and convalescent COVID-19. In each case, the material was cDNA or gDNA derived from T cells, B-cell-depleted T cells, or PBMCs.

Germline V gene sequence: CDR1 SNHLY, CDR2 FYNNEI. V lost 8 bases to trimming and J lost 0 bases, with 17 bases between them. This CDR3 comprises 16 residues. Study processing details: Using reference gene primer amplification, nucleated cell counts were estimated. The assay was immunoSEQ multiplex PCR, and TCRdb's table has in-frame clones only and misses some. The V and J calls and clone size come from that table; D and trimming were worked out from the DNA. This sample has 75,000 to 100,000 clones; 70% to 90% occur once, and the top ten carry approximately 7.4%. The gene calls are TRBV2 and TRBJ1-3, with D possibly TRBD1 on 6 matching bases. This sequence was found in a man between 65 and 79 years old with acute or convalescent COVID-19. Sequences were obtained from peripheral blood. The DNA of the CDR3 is TGTGCCAGCTGCCGGGACATCAAATACTCTGGAAACACCATATATTTT. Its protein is CASCRDIKYSGNTIYF.